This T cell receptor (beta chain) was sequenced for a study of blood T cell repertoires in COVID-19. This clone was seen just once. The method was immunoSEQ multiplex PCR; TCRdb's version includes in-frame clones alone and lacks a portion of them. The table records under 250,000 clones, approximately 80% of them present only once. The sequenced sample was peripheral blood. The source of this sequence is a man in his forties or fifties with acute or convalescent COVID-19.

The CDR3 spells CASSLRQDPYNEQFF. The CDR3 bases are TGCGCCAGCAGCTTAAGACAGGATCCCTACAATGAGCAGTTCTTC. The V call is TRBV5-1, the J call TRBJ2-1, with D perhaps matching TRBD1 (6 bases). Deletions cut 2 bases from V and 2 bases from J, with 11 bases between. CDR3 length: 15 amino acids. Germline CDR1 reads SGHRS; CDR2 reads YFSETQ.